This T cell receptor beta chain is drawn from a study of T-cell memory formation after mild COVID-19. The CDR3 sequence is 14 residues long. V lost 3 bases and J lost 5, with 11 bases in between. This clonotype was observed a handful of times. Its antigen remains unidentified. Via MiXCR, TCRdb re-called the 5' RACE reads, giving one row per CDR3 protein. The repertoire holds 200,000 to 250,000 distinct CDR3 sequences, over 8.5% seen once, with around 21% in the top ten. Regarding the study as a whole: Second-wave clones that peaked on day 37 lacked confirmed SARS-CoV-2 specificity. There were some responding clones in pre-infection memory, which suggested that cross-reactive memory had joined.

The chain links TRBV12-3 or TRBV12-4 to TRBJ1-5; D unclear. Sequencing input: PBMCs or a T cell subset sorted from them (not recorded which). The source of this sequence is a man in his late teens or twenties who had mild COVID-19 (a few samples of this study predate the infection). Cell type and time point are not known. CDR3 amino acids: CASSLRPEYQPQHF. The DNA for the CDR3 is TGTGCCAGCAGTTTGCGGCCAGAGTATCAGCCCCAGCATTTT.